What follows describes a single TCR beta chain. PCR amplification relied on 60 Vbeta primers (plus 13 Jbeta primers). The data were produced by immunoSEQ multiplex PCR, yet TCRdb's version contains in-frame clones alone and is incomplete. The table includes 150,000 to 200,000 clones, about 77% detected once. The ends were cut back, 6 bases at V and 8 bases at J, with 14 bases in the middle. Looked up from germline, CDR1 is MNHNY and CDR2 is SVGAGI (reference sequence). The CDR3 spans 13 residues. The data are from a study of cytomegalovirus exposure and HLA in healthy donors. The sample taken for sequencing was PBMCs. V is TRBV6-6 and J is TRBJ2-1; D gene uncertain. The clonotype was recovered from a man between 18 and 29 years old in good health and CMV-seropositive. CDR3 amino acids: CASSPGVFDEQFF. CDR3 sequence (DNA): TGTGCCAGCAGCCCTGGAGTGTTCGATGAGCAGTTCTTC.